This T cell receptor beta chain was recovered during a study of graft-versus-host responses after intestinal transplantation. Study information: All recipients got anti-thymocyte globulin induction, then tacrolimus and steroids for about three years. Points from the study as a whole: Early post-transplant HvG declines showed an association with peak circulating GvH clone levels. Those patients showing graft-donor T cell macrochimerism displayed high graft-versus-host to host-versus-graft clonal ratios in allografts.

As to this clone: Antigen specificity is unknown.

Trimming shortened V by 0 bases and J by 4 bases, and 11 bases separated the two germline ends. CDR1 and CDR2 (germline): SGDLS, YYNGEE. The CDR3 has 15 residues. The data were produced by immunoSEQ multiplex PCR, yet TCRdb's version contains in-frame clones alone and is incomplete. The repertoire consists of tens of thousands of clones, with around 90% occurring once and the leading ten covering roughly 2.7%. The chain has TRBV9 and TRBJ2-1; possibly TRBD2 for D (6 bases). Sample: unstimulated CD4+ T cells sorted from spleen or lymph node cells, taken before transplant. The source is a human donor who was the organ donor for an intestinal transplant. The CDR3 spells CASSVGLEKYNEQFF. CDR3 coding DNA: TGTGCCAGCAGCGTAGGACTAGAAAAATACAATGAGCAGTTCTTC.